What follows are 22 T cell receptor beta chains derived from one specimen sequenced in a study of T cells in tuberculosis. This table comes from immunoSEQ multiplex PCR, and its TCRdb copy is limited to in-frame clones, with some not included. The table lists some 26,000 clones, roughly nine tenths of them singletons. Material for sequencing was PBMCs. The receptors originated from a donor between 5 and 29 years old with latent tuberculosis or without tuberculosis infection. Some clones in this sample may be carry-over from other donors' samples.

The chain joins TRBV5-5 to TRBJ1-5; 10 nucleotides align to TRBD1. V was clipped by 0 bases and J by 0 bases; unmatched bases: 6. CDR1 and CDR2 from the germline V gene are SGHKS and YYEKEE (reference sequence). This CDR3 is built from 18 residues. The CDR3 DNA sequence: TGTGCCAGCAGCTTGGCTGGGACAGGGGCTTATAGCAATCAGCCCCAGCATTTT. This sequence encodes CASSLAGTGAYSNQPQHF.

The chain joins TRBV5-4 to TRBJ1-2, with 7 bases matching TRBD1. J was trimmed by 2 bases and V by 4 bases; bases with no gene match: 5. This CDR3 has 14 residues. Germline-derived CDR1 and CDR2 are SGHNT and YYREEE (reference sequence). In DNA, the CDR3 is TGTGCCAGCAGCCGGACAGGAGAGAACTATGGCTACACCTTC. Translated, it gives CASSRTGENYGYTF.

V and J are TRBV27 and TRBJ2-1, with D possibly TRBD2 on 6 matching bases. The CDR3 contains 20 residues. V lost 5 bases to trimming and J lost 0 bases, with 26 bases between them. CDR1 and CDR2 (germline): MNHEY, SMNVEV (reference sequence). The CDR3 DNA is TGTGCCAGCAGTCTAGTCCCCGGGACTTTGCGCGATAGCTCCTACAATGAGCAGTTCTTC. Its protein product is CASSLVPGTLRDSSYNEQFF.

This CDR3 is CASSVGQLNTEAFF. In DNA, the CDR3 is TGCGCCAGCAGCGTGGGACAGTTGAACACTGAAGCTTTCTTT. The rearrangement uses TRBV5-1 and TRBJ1-1, with 7 nucleotides matching TRBD1. The J segment lost 0 bases and the V segment lost 4 bases, leaving 3 bases of the junction unmatched. This CDR3 comprises 14 residues. Germline-derived CDR1 and CDR2 are SGHRS and YFSETQ. Full variable domain (rest looked up from reference TRBV5-1 and TRBJ1-1): KAGVTQTPRYLIKTRGQQVTLSCSPISGHRSVSWYQQTPGQGLQFLFEYFSETQRNKGNFPGRFSGRQFSNSRSEMNVSTLELGDSALYLCASSVGQLNTEAFFGQGTRLTVV.

The CDR3 spells CASSLRGLAGAGDTQYF. CDR3 nucleotides: TGTGCCAGCAGCTTACGCGGACTAGCGGGAGCGGGGGATACGCAGTATTTT. The chain carries TRBV7-2 and TRBJ2-3; 13 positions agree with TRBD2. Trimming at V came to 2 bases and at J to 6 bases, leaving 8 bases not matched to a gene. The length of the CDR3 is 17 residues. Germline assignment: CDR1 SGHTA and CDR2 FQGNSA.

The chain has TRBV27 and TRBJ2-3; TRBD2 aligns across 10 bases. With V trimmed by 5 bases and J by 3 bases, 8 bases remained unmatched. Per germline, CDR1 MNHEY and CDR2 SMNVEV (reference sequence). The CDR3 extends over 16 amino acids. The CDR3 sequence is CASSTKRGGLTDTQYF. The CDR3 DNA reads TGTGCCAGCAGTACCAAGCGGGGGGGCCTAACAGATACGCAGTATTTT.

The CDR3 sequence: CASSFSNSYEQYF. CDR3 nucleotide sequence: TGTGCCAGCAGCTTTTCTAACTCCTACGAGCAGTACTTC. J is TRBJ2-7 and V is TRBV12-1; TRBD2 is the table's D call and was not checked against the DNA. TRBV12-1 is noted as a pseudogene. There are 13 residues in the CDR3.

The gene calls are TRBV11-2 and TRBJ2-7; 7 bases fit TRBD1. Germline V lookup: CDR1 SGHAT, CDR2 FQNNGV. V shed 2 bases and J 3 bases; nucleotides not matched to a gene: 4. There are 14 residues in the CDR3. The CDR3 DNA follows: TGTGCCAGCAGCTTAATAGGGACAGTCTACGAGCAGTACTTC. Its translation: CASSLIGTVYEQYF.

The chain uses TRBV11-2 and TRBJ2-3; no firm D call. Looked up from germline, CDR1 is SGHAT and CDR2 is FQNNGV. V gave up 3 bases and J gave up 2 bases, with 12 bases separating them. This CDR3 has 15 amino acids. Written as DNA, the CDR3 is TGTGCCAGCAGCTTCAGTCAATTCCACACAGATACGCAGTATTTT. Translated: CASSFSQFHTDTQYF.

The rearrangement joins TRBV9 to TRBJ2-7; weak D call: TRBD2 (6 bases). Germline CDR1 is SGDLS and CDR2 is YYNGEE. The CDR3 runs 12 residues. Trimming shortened V by 0 bases and J by 9 bases, and 10 bases separated the two germline ends. CDR3 residues: CASSVVSGGQYF. The CDR3 nucleotides are TGTGCCAGCAGCGTAGTTTCCGGGGGGCAGTACTTC. The full variable domain, in which reference TRBV9 and TRBJ2-7 provide the parts outside the CDR3, is DSGVTQTPKHLITATGQRVTLRCSPRSGDLSVYWYQQSLDQGLQFLIQYYNGEERAKGNILERFSAQQFPDLHSELNLSSLELGDSALYFCASSVVSGGQYFGPGTRLTVT.

The table lists this clone with a count of one. V gene TRBV19 combines with J gene TRBJ1-2, with TRBD1 matching 8 bases. CDR1 LNHDA and CDR2 SQIVND come from the germline V gene (reference sequence). Unmatched junction bases numbered 4, after V lost 2 bases and J lost 8 bases. The CDR3 consists of 13 residues. The CDR3 nucleotides are TGTGCCAGTAGTATACAGGGGGCAGGAGGCTACACCTTC. Translated, it gives CASSIQGAGGYTF. The full variable domain, its missing parts supplied by reference TRBV19 and TRBJ1-2, is DGGITQSPKYLFRKEGQNVTLSCEQNLNHDAMYWYRQDPGQGLRLIYYSQIVNDFQKGDIAEGYSVSREKKESFPLTVTSAQKNPTAFYLCASSIQGAGGYTFGSGTRLTVV.

The rearrangement uses TRBV6-5 and TRBJ1-2; 7 nucleotides align to TRBD1. CDR3 size: 12 residues. CDR1 and CDR2 (germline): MNHEY, SVGAGI. Unmatched junction bases numbered 10, after V lost 10 bases and J lost 8 bases. The CDR3 reads CATVSTGTGYTF. In DNA, the CDR3 is TGTGCCACCGTTTCGACAGGGACGGGCTACACCTTC.

The chain joins TRBV21-1 to TRBJ2-1; no DNA check was done on the table's D call, TRBD1. TRBV21-1 is a documented pseudogene. This CDR3 has 16 residues. CDR3 sequence: CASSTPDRSAYNEQFF. The CDR3 DNA sequence: TGTGCCAGCAGCACCCCGGACAGGTCTGCATACAATGAGCAGTTCTTC.

The rearrangement links TRBV2 to TRBJ2-1; TRBD1 matches at 9 bases. Trimming cost V 6 bases and J 7 bases; bases outside gene matches: 10. This CDR3 comprises 15 residues. Looked up from germline, CDR1 is SNHLY and CDR2 is FYNNEI. CDR3 coding DNA: TGTGCCAGCAGCGGCCGGGACAGGGCGGTGAATGAGCAGTTCTTC. Encoded protein: CASSGRDRAVNEQFF.

V usage is TRBV7-9 and J usage is TRBJ2-3; D is ambiguous. Trimming shortened V by 3 bases and J by 0 bases, and 7 bases separated the two germline ends. CDR3 length: 14 residues. Germline V gene data show CDR1 as SEHNR and CDR2 as FQNEAQ (reference sequence). This CDR3 is CASSLSASTDTQYF. Here the CDR3 DNA reads TGTGCCAGCAGCTTGAGCGCTAGCACAGATACGCAGTATTTT.

This clone was seen only once. In nucleotides, the CDR3 is TGTGCCATCAGTCCCCGCCGGGACTACTGGGCAGATACGCAGTATTTT. Its protein is CAISPRRDYWADTQYF. The rearrangement links TRBV10-3 to TRBJ2-3, with 7 bases identical to TRBD2. The CDR3 is 16 residues long. Germline loops: CDR1 ENHRY, CDR2 SYGVKD. V was clipped by 5 bases and J by 4 bases; unmatched bases: 12.

J is TRBJ2-3 and V is TRBV9, with 7 bases lining up with TRBD2. Germline CDR1 is SGDLS and CDR2 is YYNGEE. The CDR3 contains 18 residues. The V and J ends lost 6 bases and 0 bases, in that order; junction bases with no gene match: 16. The CDR3 is CASTAPREVQYSTDTQYF. DNA of the CDR3: TGTGCCAGCACCGCACCTCGGGAGGTCCAATATAGCACAGATACGCAGTATTTT.

This chain joins TRBV10-3 and TRBJ1-4; 8 bases are shared with TRBD1. Looked up from germline, CDR1 is ENHRY and CDR2 is SYGVKD. The CDR3 loop spans 15 amino acids. J was trimmed by 6 bases and V by 3 bases; bases with no gene match: 6. This CDR3 reads CAISDRGRGHEKLFF. The CDR3, as DNA: TGTGCCATCAGTGACCGGGGCAGGGGGCATGAAAAACTGTTTTTT.

This chain uses TRBV5-1 with TRBJ1-4; 7 bases are shared with TRBD1. V lost 7 bases and J lost 8; bases outside the gene matches: 20. CDR3 length: 17 residues. Germline CDR1 reads SGHRS; CDR2 reads YFSETQ. DNA of the CDR3: TGCGCCAGCCATCCAGGGACAGCTTTATCAATGGGGGAAAAACTGTTTTTT. Its protein is CASHPGTALSMGEKLFF.

The chain uses TRBV5-1 and TRBJ2-7, with D perhaps matching TRBD2 (5 bases). Germline-derived CDR1 and CDR2 are SGHRS and YFSETQ. This CDR3 spans 12 amino acids. V was pared by 2 bases and J by 5 bases, with 8 bases between. CDR3 sequence: CASSFDGDEQYF. The CDR3 nucleotides are TGCGCCAGCAGCTTTGACGGGGACGAGCAGTACTTC.

V is TRBV6-1 and J is TRBJ2-7, with D perhaps matching TRBD2 (5 bases). CDR1 is MNHNS and CDR2 is SASEGT in the germline V gene. V lost 6 bases and J 7 bases, leaving 10 bases between the germline ends. This CDR3 spans 11 amino acids. The CDR3 DNA sequence: TGTGCCAGCAGACAACCGGGGGAGCAGTACTTC. Translation: CASRQPGEQYF.

The chain links TRBV11-3 to TRBJ2-1; possible D gene TRBD1, 6 bases. The V and J ends lost 6 bases and 6 bases respectively, with 21 bases between them. There are 16 residues in the CDR3. CDR1 and CDR2 from the germline V gene are SGHNT and YENEEA. The CDR3 loop is CASRNPEGVSPNEQFF. For the CDR3, the DNA is TGTGCCAGCAGAAACCCTGAGGGGGTCAGCCCCAATGAGCAGTTCTTC.